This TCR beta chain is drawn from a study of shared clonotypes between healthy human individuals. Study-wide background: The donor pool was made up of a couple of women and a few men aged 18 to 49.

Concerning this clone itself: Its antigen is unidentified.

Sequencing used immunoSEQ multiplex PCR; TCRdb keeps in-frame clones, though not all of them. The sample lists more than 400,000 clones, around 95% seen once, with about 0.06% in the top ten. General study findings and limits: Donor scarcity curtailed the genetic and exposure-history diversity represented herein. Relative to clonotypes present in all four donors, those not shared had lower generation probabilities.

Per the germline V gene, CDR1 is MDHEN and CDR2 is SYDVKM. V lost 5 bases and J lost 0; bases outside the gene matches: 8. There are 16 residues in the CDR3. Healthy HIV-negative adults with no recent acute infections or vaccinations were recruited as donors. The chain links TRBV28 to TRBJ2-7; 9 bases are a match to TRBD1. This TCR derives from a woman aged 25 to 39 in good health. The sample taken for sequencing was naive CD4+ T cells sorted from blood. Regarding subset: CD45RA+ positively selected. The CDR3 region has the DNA TGTGCCAGCAGTATCCGGACAGGGGCTGCCTCCTACGAGCAGTACTTC. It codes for CASSIRTGAASYEQYF.